This entry lists 6 T cell receptor beta chains sequenced from one sample in a study of CD8 T cells in Susac syndrome. With random hexamers, 0.5 to 1 ug RNA was reverse transcribed. Via MiXCR, TCRdb re-called the immunoSEQ multiplex PCR reads, giving one row per CDR3 protein. The sample contains fewer than 200,000 distinct CDR3 sequences, 90% to 95% of which appear only once. The sequenced sample consisted of CD4+ T cells from PBMCs. The source of these receptors is a human donor in good health.

V and J are TRBV11-1 and TRBJ2-2, with 11 bases that match TRBD2. Germline V gene data show CDR1 as SGHAT and CDR2 as FQDESV (reference sequence). CDR3 length equals 21 residues. The J segment lost 0 bases and the V segment lost 2 bases, leaving 14 bases of the junction unmatched. CDR3 in amino acids: CASSLPGPRTSGGTNTGELFF. The CDR3 DNA follows: TGTGCCAGCAGCTTACCCGGGCCGCGTACTAGCGGGGGAACGAACACCGGGGAGCTGTTTTTT.

This chain connects TRBV5-1 to TRBJ1-6; D remains unclear. Germline V gives CDR1 SGHRS, CDR2 YFSETQ. Trimming stripped 0 bases from V and 9 bases from J, with 16 bases between. The CDR3 spans 16 residues. The CDR3 region is CASSLVTALGSSPLHF. The CDR3 DNA is TGCGCCAGCAGCTTGGTAACCGCTCTGGGGAGTTCACCCCTCCACTTT.

V usage is TRBV5-1 and J usage is TRBJ2-2; possibly TRBD1 for D (6 bases). The ends were cut back, 3 bases at V and 4 bases at J, with 13 bases in the middle. Germline CDR1 is SGHRS and CDR2 is YFSETQ. The CDR3 covers 15 residues. CDR3 nucleotides: TGCGCCAGCAGCTCAGGGGATATCGGCACCGGGGAGCTGTTTTTT. Amino acid sequence: CASSSGDIGTGELFF.

The genes are TRBV25-1 and TRBJ1-6, with D possibly matching TRBD1 (5 bases). CDR1 is MGHDK, CDR2 SYGVNS, per germline. V lost 7 bases, J lost 5 bases, and 24 bases lay in between. This CDR3 is built from 18 residues. The CDR3 DNA sequence: TGTGCCAGCACTCTCAGCCTTACCGGGACGGGCAATAATTCACCCCTCCACTTT. This gives the protein CASTLSLTGTGNNSPLHF.

The CDR3 here is CASSQVYPGAMNTEAFF. CDR3 DNA sequence: TGTGCCAGCAGCCAAGTATACCCGGGGGCCATGAACACTGAAGCTTTCTTT. The V and J genes are TRBV3-1 and TRBJ1-1; D perhaps matches TRBD1 (6 bases). Looked up from germline, CDR1 is LGHDT and CDR2 is YNNKEL (reference sequence). The CDR3 totals 17 residues. V shed 1 base and J shed 0 bases, with 15 bases lying between them.

This chain connects TRBV28 to TRBJ1-4, with D possibly being TRBD1 (5 bases). V was cut by 4 bases and J by 8 bases, with 20 bases left in between. Germline CDR1 MDHEN, CDR2 SYDVKM. The CDR3 contains 16 residues. This CDR3 reads CASSSSLTGLREKLFF. The CDR3 nucleotides are TGTGCCAGCAGTTCCTCCTTAACAGGCCTGAGAGAAAAACTGTTTTTT.